This entry lists 17 T cell receptor beta chains sequenced from one sample in a study of T cells after yellow fever vaccination. TCRdb ran MiXCR on the 5' RACE reads and lists one entry per CDR3 protein. Here the sample spans 340,000 or so distinct CDR3 sequences, approximately 12% being singletons. The starting material was CD4+ T cells sorted from PBMCs, obtained 15 days after the yellow fever booster vaccination. The receptors originated from a man aged 18 to 30 who received the YFV17D yellow fever vaccine.

Details on this clonotype: A read error may produce the germline difference seen at one junction end. This chain joins TRBV19 and TRBJ2-2, with 8 bases aligning to TRBD1. The CDR3 runs 16 residues. Germline V lookup: CDR1 LNHDA, CDR2 SQIVND (reference sequence). The CDR3 coding sequence is TGTGCCAGTAGTGGACTCCAGGGGGCGAAAACCGGGGAGCTGTTTTTT. Translated, it gives CASSGLQGAKTGELFF.

This clonotype was found a few times. The J gene is TRBJ2-4, the V gene TRBV12-5; weak D call: TRBD2 (5 bases). Germline V lookup: CDR1 LGHNT, CDR2 FRNRAP. V lost 4 bases to trimming and J lost 3 bases, with 22 bases between them. This CDR3 spans 18 amino acids. The CDR3: CASGSSLQNRGVKNIQYF. DNA of the CDR3: TGTGCTAGTGGTTCCTCCCTACAGAATCGGGGAGTCAAAAACATTCAGTACTTC.

This clonotype has just a few counts. The chain recombines TRBV9 with TRBJ2-3; no firm D call. Germline CDR1 SGDLS, CDR2 YYNGEE. The CDR3 has 14 residues. Trimming left V 1 base short and J 2 bases short, with 8 bases between. CDR3 sequence (DNA): TGTGCCAGCAGCGTACGAGGTTACACAGATACGCAGTATTTT. Residues: CASSVRGYTDTQYF.

The gene calls are TRBV6-5 and TRBJ1-2; 10 positions agree with TRBD1. Germline V lookup: CDR1 MNHEY, CDR2 SVGAGI. J gave up 5 bases and V 6 bases, and 9 bases lay outside the gene matches. CDR3 length: 15 residues. The CDR3 sequence: CASRAPGQGGYGYTF. The CDR3 coding sequence is TGTGCCAGCAGGGCCCCTGGACAGGGGGGATATGGCTACACCTTC.

This rearrangement joins TRBV2 to TRBJ1-4; D may be TRBD1 (5 bases). Trimming cost V 7 bases and J 0 bases, with 12 bases left between them. Germline assignment: CDR1 SNHLY and CDR2 FYNNEI. The CDR3 consists of 15 residues. The CDR3 coding sequence is TGTGCCAGCATCCTCGCAGGGACAACTAATGAAAAACTGTTTTTT. This encodes CASILAGTTNEKLFF.

V and J are TRBV20-1 and TRBJ1-1; no reliable D call. CDR3 length: 12 residues. The V end lost 2 bases, the J end lost 6 bases, and 10 bases lay between the germline ends. Germline lookup yields CDR1 DFQATT and CDR2 SNEGSKA (reference sequence). CDR3 DNA sequence: TGCAGTGCTAGATGGGGTTCTCCTGAAGCTTTCTTT. As protein: CSARWGSPEAFF.

There are a few counts of this clonotype. The chain is built from TRBV18 and TRBJ1-2; 8 bases align to TRBD1. Germline CDR1 reads KGHSH; CDR2 reads LQKENI. This CDR3 is built from 13 residues. The V and J ends lost 6 bases and 5 bases, in that order; junction bases with no gene match: 5. The CDR3 sequence: CASSLDREYGYTF. The CDR3 nucleotides read TGTGCCAGCTCCCTGGACAGGGAGTATGGCTACACCTTC. Filled out from reference TRBV18 and TRBJ1-2, the complete variable domain reads NAGVMQNPRHLVRRRGQEARLRCSPMKGHSHVYWYRQLPEEGLKFMVYLQKENIIDESGMPKERFSAEFPKEGPSILRIQQVVRGDSAAYFCASSLDREYGYTFGSGTRLTVV.

This clonotype was counted only a few times. The V call is TRBV6-6, the J call TRBJ1-5; D is possibly TRBD1 (6 bases). The length of the CDR3 is 15 residues. V lost 2 bases and J lost 6, with 14 bases in between. Germline values: CDR1 MNHNY, CDR2 SVGAGI (reference sequence). CDR3 DNA: TGTGCCAGCAGTTACGAACCGGGGGCCGGTCAGCCCCAGCATTTT. Encoded protein: CASSYEPGAGQPQHF.

In this sample, this clonotype turned up a few times. This rearrangement joins TRBV5-1 to TRBJ1-1, with 9 bases that match TRBD1. The CDR3 totals 14 residues. CDR1 is SGHRS, CDR2 YFSETQ, per germline. Trimming cost V 3 bases and J 4 bases; bases outside gene matches: 4. Here the CDR3 reads CASSWDRATTEAFF. CDR3 nucleotides: TGCGCCAGCAGCTGGGACAGGGCTACCACTGAAGCTTTCTTT. Supplemented by reference TRBV5-1 and TRBJ1-1, the full variable domain reads KAGVTQTPRYLIKTRGQQVTLSCSPISGHRSVSWYQQTPGQGLQFLFEYFSETQRNKGNFPGRFSGRQFSNSRSEMNVSTLELGDSALYLCASSWDRATTEAFFGQGTRLTVV.

The chain recombines TRBV7-2 with TRBJ2-7; 7 nucleotides match TRBD1. Per the germline V gene, CDR1 is SGHTA and CDR2 is FQGNSA. The V segment lost 7 bases and the J segment 0 bases; nucleotides outside the gene matches: 6. The CDR3 runs to 14 residues. CDR3 in amino acids: CASNDRDGSYEQYF. As DNA, the CDR3 is TGTGCCAGCAACGACAGGGACGGCTCCTACGAGCAGTACTTC.

This clonotype has just a few counts. The V call is TRBV5-1, the J call TRBJ1-3; the match to TRBD1 covers 7 bases. V lost 4 bases, J lost 0 bases, and 4 bases stayed unmatched. This CDR3 has 15 amino acids. Looked up from germline, CDR1 is SGHRS and CDR2 is YFSETQ. CDR3 region: CASSGTVNSGNTIYF. CDR3 nucleotides: TGCGCCAGCAGCGGGACAGTTAACTCTGGAAACACCATATATTTT.

The chain combines TRBV5-6 with TRBJ1-2; tentative D call: TRBD1 (6 bases). The CDR3 has 14 residues. The V and J ends lost 1 base and 7 bases respectively, with 14 bases between them. CDR1 and CDR2 from the germline V gene are SGHDT and YYEEEE. The CDR3 loop is CASSLRGAQPGYTF. For the CDR3, the DNA is TGTGCCAGCAGCTTGCGGGGGGCGCAACCTGGCTACACCTTC.

A few counts support this clonotype. V is TRBV4-3 and J is TRBJ1-6; D gene ambiguous. Germline values: CDR1 LGHNA, CDR2 YSLEER. V was trimmed by 0 bases and J by 10 bases, leaving 13 bases between them. This CDR3 is 15 amino acids long. CDR3 nucleotides: TGCGCCAGCAGCCAAGAAGGCGGGAAGGGCTCACCCCTCCACTTT. Translation gives CASSQEGGKGSPLHF.

The chain carries TRBV5-6 and TRBJ2-3; 7 bases are a match to TRBD1. With V trimmed by 4 bases and J by 6 bases, 11 bases remained unmatched. CDR3 length equals 15 residues. Looked up from germline, CDR1 is SGHDT and CDR2 is YYEEEE. CDR3 nucleotides: TGTGCCAGCAGCCCCGGCCCCACAGGGGTTGATACGCAGTATTTT. Its translation: CASSPGPTGVDTQYF.

In its sample, this clonotype was seen many times. The chain joins TRBV7-2 to TRBJ2-3, with TRBD2 matching over 14 bases. The CDR3 is 18 amino acids. The germline V gene encodes CDR1 SGHTA and CDR2 FQGNSA. The trim removed 4 bases at V and 0 bases at J, leaving 6 bases unmatched. The CDR3 loop reads CASSSLGTSGGSTDTQYF. CDR3 coding DNA: TGTGCCAGCAGCTCACTCGGGACTAGCGGGGGTAGCACAGATACGCAGTATTTT.

The chain couples TRBV5-4 to TRBJ1-2; D remains unclear. Germline CDR1 reads SGHNT; CDR2 reads YYREEE (reference sequence). V dropped 3 bases and J dropped 8 bases, with 14 bases sitting between them. This CDR3 has 13 residues. The CDR3 DNA is TGTGCCAGCAGCTGGGATGGGTTTGAAGGCTACACCTTC. It specifies CASSWDGFEGYTF.

The V call is TRBV7-2, the J call TRBJ2-2; 10 bases map to TRBD1. J gave up 6 bases and V 5 bases, and 6 bases lay outside the gene matches. CDR1 is SGHTA and CDR2 is FQGNSA in the germline V gene. The length of the CDR3 is 15 residues. The DNA of the CDR3 is TGTGCCAGCAGCCCCCGGGACAGGGGTCCCGGGGAGCTGTTTTTT. It codes for CASSPRDRGPGELFF.